This T cell receptor (beta chain) emerged from a study of T cells in localized non-small cell lung cancer (TCRdb year 2020). Regarding the research as a whole: The study analyzed T cell repertoires of about 230 early-stage NSCLC patients, comparing tumors and uninvolved tumor-adjacent lungs. All 230 or so NSCLC patients in the cohort were treatment-naive and had localized lung tumors that were resected. A mean age of approximately 66 years was recorded for the NSCLC patients, of whom under 150 were male and about a hundred were female.

On the study overall, not on this receptor specifically: Because multi-region tumor sequencing was not done, intratumor heterogeneity could not be ruled out. Uninvolved tumor-adjacent lung showed the highest T cell clonality, higher than tumor, which suggests more focused antigenic responses in the adjacent lung. Longer overall survival was associated with higher blood T cell density, whereas shorter survival was associated with higher adjacent-lung clonality. Because of the exploratory design, TCR variables were selected using unadjusted p-values without false-discovery rate correction. A median of approximately 55 of the top 100 tumor clones were detected in paired uninvolved adjacent lung, and some 30 of these tumor clones were also found among the top 100 clones of the paired uninvolved adjacent lung.

The immunoSEQ Assay was used to sequence TCR beta CDR3 regions from DNA. Under the source paper's analysis protocol: T cell density was computed as TCR beta template counts normalized to usable DNA estimated by amplifying housekeeping genes. Using the preseqR package, richness was estimated by extrapolating to 120,000 templates for tissue samples and 400,000 templates for PBMC samples. Clonality was defined by subtracting Pielou's evenness from one. To identify tissue-enriched TCRs, differential abundance testing was run on productive amino-acid clonotypes with a minimum total count of 5 and an alpha of 0.1. The Jaccard Index and the Morisita Overlap Index were used to measure how much the repertoires overlapped between compartments. GLIPH grouped TCR beta CDR3s together with public tetramer-defined viral CDR3s, and a viral motif had to include at least three viral sequences and show V-gene enrichment. Imported from immuneACCESS, the table was reduced by TCRdb to in-frame sequences with V and J called. These copies leave out some clones; in studies compared against another copy, an unresolved V gene accounts for under half, and the cause of the remainder is not known. V, J and clone size reflect that table, while D and trimming were determined from the DNA. The sample table records approximately 30,000 clones; about nine tenths of these occur just once. The top ten constitute less than 20% of the sample.

As to this clone: What this receptor recognizes is not known. No base qualities exist here, and no much larger clone lies one base off it.

V is cut back by 1 base and J by 7 bases, with 7 bases in the junction unmatched. Measured from the cysteine to the phenylalanine, the CDR3 is 15 residues long. Only the CDR3 DNA is retained, 45 bases long and in frame from the first base. The germline V gene gives CDR1 as MGHRA and CDR2 as YSYEKL. At diagnosis, peripheral blood, uninvolved tumor-adjacent lung and tumor were collected and were preserved as a mix of fresh-frozen and FFPE material. For TCR repertoire profiling, the blood samples were analyzed as peripheral blood mononuclear cells. Sequenced here: peripheral blood mononuclear cells, sampled before any cancer treatment. The TCR comes from a man aged 35-69 years with stage III lung adenocarcinoma. The chain uses TRBV4-1 and TRBJ1-5; 7 bases in the middle match TRBD1. The DNA reads as follows: TGCGCCAGCAGCCAAGGAGCGACAGGGATCCAGCCCCAGCATTTT. Its translation is CASSQGATGIQPQHF.